The rows below give T cell receptor beta chains drawn from one sample of a study of T cell repertoires in cytomegalovirus infection. TCRdb itself ran the reads through MiXCR, one entry per CDR3 protein. The sample carries 250,000 to 300,000 distinct CDR3 sequences, about 15% recorded once. Sequencing was done on a sample of CD8+ T cells from PBMCs. These receptors came from a human donor in good health (CMV status not recorded). Some clones in this sample may be carry-over from other donors' samples. Each CDR3 is given with its conserved first and last residue. Fields, in order: CDR3 length, V gene, D gene, clone size, J gene, CDR3 DNA, CDR3 protein. The D gene is left open where the match is weak. Expanded clones are given a class, and other clones once, few, many or no size at all.

cdr3_length: 16
v_call: TRBV10-2
d_call: TRBD1
clone_size: NA
j_call: TRBJ1-2
cdr3_nt: TGCGCCAGCAGTGAGTTGGGACAGGGTGAAGTCCATGGCTACACCTTC
cdr3_aa: CASSELGQGEVHGYTF

cdr3_length: 15
v_call: TRBV6-4
d_call: NA
clone_size: few
j_call: TRBJ2-6
cdr3_nt: TGTGCCAGCAGTGACGCCGGCTCTGGGGCCAACGTCCTGACTTTC
cdr3_aa: CASSDAGSGANVLTF

cdr3_length: 13
v_call: TRBV5-6
d_call: NA
clone_size: many
j_call: TRBJ1-4
cdr3_nt: TGTGCCAGCAGCATCGACGAAGACGAAAAACTGTTTTTT
cdr3_aa: CASSIDEDEKLFF

cdr3_length: 14
v_call: TRBV12-3/TRBV12-4
d_call: NA
clone_size: NA
j_call: TRBJ1-2
cdr3_nt: TGTGCCAGCACCACAAGCACAGGCGACTATGGCTACACCTTC
cdr3_aa: CASTTSTGDYGYTF

cdr3_length: 14
v_call: TRBV5-5
d_call: NA
clone_size: NA
j_call: TRBJ1-2
cdr3_nt: TGTGCCAGCAGCCCGGGCGCAGGGAGCTATGGCTACACCTTC
cdr3_aa: CASSPGAGSYGYTF

cdr3_length: 22
v_call: TRBV19
d_call: TRBD1
clone_size: NA
j_call: TRBJ2-1
cdr3_nt: TGTGCCAGTAGTATAGATCCGAGGGATCCCCTCCTACCGGGACAGGTTTACAATGAGCAGTTCTTC
cdr3_aa: CASSIDPRDPLLPGQVYNEQFF

cdr3_length: 14
v_call: TRBV12-3/TRBV12-4
d_call: TRBD2
clone_size: few
j_call: TRBJ2-1
cdr3_nt: TGTGCCAGCAGTTATACTAGCGGGGGCCATGAGCAGTTCTTC
cdr3_aa: CASSYTSGGHEQFF

cdr3_length: 16
v_call: TRBV7-9
d_call: NA
clone_size: few
j_call: TRBJ1-3
cdr3_nt: TGTGCCAGCAGCGATCTCGGACGGGCCTCTGGAAACACCATATATTTT
cdr3_aa: CASSDLGRASGNTIYF

cdr3_length: 15
v_call: TRBV7-6
d_call: NA
clone_size: many
j_call: TRBJ1-2
cdr3_nt: TGTGCCAGCAGCTTTGGACATGCCAGCTCTCATGGCTACACCTTC
cdr3_aa: CASSFGHASSHGYTF

cdr3_length: 10
v_call: TRBV29-1
d_call: NA
clone_size: few
j_call: TRBJ2-3
cdr3_nt: TGCAGCGTTGTGTTAGATACGCAGTATTTT
cdr3_aa: CSVVLDTQYF

cdr3_length: 16
v_call: TRBV3-1
d_call: NA
clone_size: few
j_call: TRBJ2-3
cdr3_nt: TGTGCCAGCAGCCAAGATGTGCGGGGAGGCGCAGATACGCAGTATTTT
cdr3_aa: CASSQDVRGGADTQYF

cdr3_length: 14
v_call: TRBV7-6
d_call: NA
clone_size: many
j_call: TRBJ2-2
cdr3_nt: TGTGCCAGCAGCTTACTCCCCGGGACCGGGGAGCTGTTTTTT
cdr3_aa: CASSLLPGTGELFF

cdr3_length: 15
v_call: TRBV7-6
d_call: TRBD2
clone_size: NA
j_call: TRBJ2-3
cdr3_nt: TGTGCCAGCAGTCCACTAGCGGGGGTCACAGATACGCAGTATTTT
cdr3_aa: CASSPLAGVTDTQYF

cdr3_length: 14
v_call: TRBV6-1
d_call: NA
clone_size: NA
j_call: TRBJ1-6
cdr3_nt: TGTGCCGGGGGTAGAGGTTCCTATAATTCACCCCTCCACTTT
cdr3_aa: CAGGRGSYNSPLHF

cdr3_length: 15
v_call: TRBV27
d_call: TRBD1
clone_size: many
j_call: TRBJ1-6
cdr3_nt: TGTGCCAGCAATTCTGGACAGGGGTATAATTCACCCCTCCACTTT
cdr3_aa: CASNSGQGYNSPLHF

cdr3_length: 14
v_call: TRBV7-6
d_call: NA
clone_size: many
j_call: TRBJ2-2
cdr3_nt: TGTGCCAGCAGCAAAACAGTGTTTCCCGGGGAGCTGTTTTTT
cdr3_aa: CASSKTVFPGELFF

cdr3_length: 18
v_call: TRBV7-8
d_call: NA
clone_size: many
j_call: TRBJ1-3
cdr3_nt: TGTGCCAGCAGCTTCCACCGTACGGGACGCAACTCTGGAAACACCATATATTTT
cdr3_aa: CASSFHRTGRNSGNTIYF

cdr3_length: 16
v_call: TRBV12-3/TRBV12-4
d_call: NA
clone_size: NA
j_call: TRBJ1-6
cdr3_nt: TGTGCCAGCAGTTTAAGTCCGAGCTCCTATAATTCACCCCTCCACTTT
cdr3_aa: CASSLSPSSYNSPLHF

cdr3_length: 18
v_call: TRBV5-4
d_call: NA
clone_size: many
j_call: TRBJ1-5
cdr3_nt: TGTGCCAGCAGCTTGGGTGGGGGCAGGTGCTATAGCAATCAGCCCCAGCATTTT
cdr3_aa: CASSLGGGRCYSNQPQHF

cdr3_length: 13
v_call: TRBV7-9
d_call: NA
clone_size: many
j_call: TRBJ1-2
cdr3_nt: TGTGCCAGCAGACCCAGGGGCGGTTATGGCTACACCTTC
cdr3_aa: CASRPRGGYGYTF

cdr3_length: 13
v_call: TRBV19
d_call: NA
clone_size: NA
j_call: TRBJ1-2
cdr3_nt: TGTGCCAGTAGCGCTGGGCAGAACTATGGCTACACCTTC
cdr3_aa: CASSAGQNYGYTF

cdr3_length: 11
v_call: TRBV4-1
d_call: NA
clone_size: many
j_call: TRBJ2-2
cdr3_nt: TGCGCCAGCAGCCAAGCATCGGAGCTGTTTTTT
cdr3_aa: CASSQASELFF

cdr3_length: 16
v_call: TRBV25-1
d_call: TRBD1
clone_size: NA
j_call: TRBJ2-1
cdr3_nt: TGTGCCAGCAGTGGAGGGGAACAGGGGGCTTACAATGAGCAGTTCTTC
cdr3_aa: CASSGGEQGAYNEQFF

cdr3_length: 16
v_call: TRBV28
d_call: NA
clone_size: NA
j_call: TRBJ2-4
cdr3_nt: TGTGCCAGCAGTTTGTTCGGTGGGGGGGCTAGAAACATTCAGTACTTC
cdr3_aa: CASSLFGGGARNIQYF

cdr3_length: 13
v_call: TRBV27
d_call: TRBD1
clone_size: NA
j_call: TRBJ1-1
cdr3_nt: TGTGCCAGCACCGGACAGGAGAACACTGAAGCTTTCTTT
cdr3_aa: CASTGQENTEAFF

cdr3_length: 17
v_call: TRBV6-6
d_call: NA
clone_size: NA
j_call: TRBJ1-4
cdr3_nt: TGTGCCAGCAGTCCCCAAGTCGAGGGGCATGACAATGAAAAACTGTTTTTT
cdr3_aa: CASSPQVEGHDNEKLFF

cdr3_length: 14
v_call: TRBV9
d_call: NA
clone_size: NA
j_call: TRBJ2-6
cdr3_nt: TGTGCCAGCAGCGTTGGTTTTGGGGCCAACGTCCTGACTTTC
cdr3_aa: CASSVGFGANVLTF

cdr3_length: 15
v_call: TRBV27
d_call: NA
clone_size: few
j_call: TRBJ1-1
cdr3_nt: TGTGCCAGCAGGATCTTCCTCGGGGGGGGGGCTGAAGCTTTCTTT
cdr3_aa: CASRIFLGGGAEAFF

cdr3_length: 14
v_call: TRBV20-1
d_call: NA
clone_size: NA
j_call: TRBJ1-1
cdr3_nt: TGCAGTGCTAGAGCAATGGATGGGGCCATTGAAGCTTTCTTT
cdr3_aa: CSARAMDGAIEAFF

cdr3_length: 15
v_call: TRBV4-1
d_call: NA
clone_size: many
j_call: TRBJ2-6
cdr3_nt: TGCGCCAGCAGCCGCGAGCGATCTGGGGCCAACGTCCTGACTTTC
cdr3_aa: CASSRERSGANVLTF

cdr3_length: 15
v_call: TRBV13
d_call: TRBD2
clone_size: NA
j_call: TRBJ2-7
cdr3_nt: TGTGCCAGCACCGCGGGGGGAGCGGGGGGGAGCGAGCAGTACTTC
cdr3_aa: CASTAGGAGGSEQYF

cdr3_length: 17
v_call: TRBV28
d_call: NA
clone_size: NA
j_call: TRBJ2-2
cdr3_nt: TGTGCCAGCAGGATTTTTCCGGGCCCTAGTTCTACCGGGGAGCTGTTTTTT
cdr3_aa: CASRIFPGPSSTGELFF

cdr3_length: 17
v_call: TRBV28
d_call: TRBD1
clone_size: NA
j_call: TRBJ1-1
cdr3_nt: TGTGCCAGCAGGATGGTAGCGATTGGGACAGGGCACACTGAAGCTTTCTTT
cdr3_aa: CASRMVAIGTGHTEAFF

cdr3_length: 14
v_call: TRBV7-8
d_call: TRBD1
clone_size: many
j_call: TRBJ2-7
cdr3_nt: TGTGCCAGCAGCTCGGACAGGTCTATCTACGAGCAGTACTTC
cdr3_aa: CASSSDRSIYEQYF

cdr3_length: 18
v_call: TRBV14
d_call: TRBD1
clone_size: NA
j_call: TRBJ1-1
cdr3_nt: TGTGCCAGCAGCCTTGGGCCCAGGACAGGGTTAGCGAACACTGAAGCTTTCTTT
cdr3_aa: CASSLGPRTGLANTEAFF

cdr3_length: 14
v_call: TRBV20-1
d_call: TRBD2
clone_size: few
j_call: TRBJ2-1
cdr3_nt: TGCAGTGCTAGTCAGCGGGGGGCCGACAATGAGCAGTTCTTC
cdr3_aa: CSASQRGADNEQFF

cdr3_length: 13
v_call: TRBV7-2
d_call: NA
clone_size: many
j_call: TRBJ1-5
cdr3_nt: TGTGCCAGCAGCTTAACCCTCAATCAGCCCCAGCATTTT
cdr3_aa: CASSLTLNQPQHF

cdr3_length: 15
v_call: TRBV7-9
d_call: TRBD2
clone_size: many
j_call: TRBJ2-1
cdr3_nt: TGTGCCAGCAGCTTTAGCGGGGGGGCAGAAAATGAGCAGTTCTTC
cdr3_aa: CASSFSGGAENEQFF

cdr3_length: 12
v_call: TRBV7-9
d_call: NA
clone_size: many
j_call: TRBJ2-1
cdr3_nt: TGTGCCAGCAGCTTAGGGACAAATGAGCAGTTCTTC
cdr3_aa: CASSLGTNEQFF

cdr3_length: 15
v_call: TRBV4-1
d_call: NA
clone_size: few
j_call: TRBJ1-1
cdr3_nt: TGCGCCAGCAGCCAAGATCCGGGGACTGACACTGAAGCTTTCTTT
cdr3_aa: CASSQDPGTDTEAFF

cdr3_length: 15
v_call: TRBV27
d_call: NA
clone_size: NA
j_call: TRBJ2-1
cdr3_nt: TGTGCCAGCAGTACCTCGGAGGGCGTCTACAATGAGCAGTTCTTC
cdr3_aa: CASSTSEGVYNEQFF

cdr3_length: 15
v_call: TRBV5-1
d_call: NA
clone_size: many
j_call: TRBJ2-7
cdr3_nt: TGCGCCAGCAGCTTTACCGGGGGACTGTCCTACGAGCAGTACTTC
cdr3_aa: CASSFTGGLSYEQYF

cdr3_length: 16
v_call: TRBV7-2
d_call: NA
clone_size: few
j_call: TRBJ2-3
cdr3_nt: TGTGCCAGCAGCTACCAGAGTTTCGGTAGCACAGATACGCAGTATTTT
cdr3_aa: CASSYQSFGSTDTQYF

cdr3_length: 18
v_call: TRBV12-3/TRBV12-4
d_call: TRBD1
clone_size: NA
j_call: TRBJ1-1
cdr3_nt: TGTGCCAGCAGTTTTCCCAAGGACAGGGTCAATCTCATTAGCGGAGCTTTCTTT
cdr3_aa: CASSFPKDRVNLISGAFF

cdr3_length: 15
v_call: TRBV20-1
d_call: NA
clone_size: NA
j_call: TRBJ2-1
cdr3_nt: TGCAGTGCTAGAGATTTAAGGGGTGTCTTGGATGAGCAGTTCTTC
cdr3_aa: CSARDLRGVLDEQFF

cdr3_length: 17
v_call: TRBV7-9
d_call: NA
clone_size: NA
j_call: TRBJ2-6
cdr3_nt: TGTGCCAGCAGCACGTCGGACTGGAACTCTGGGGCCAACGTCCTGACTTTC
cdr3_aa: CASSTSDWNSGANVLTF

cdr3_length: 17
v_call: TRBV28
d_call: NA
clone_size: few
j_call: TRBJ1-2
cdr3_nt: TGTGCCAGCAGTTCCTTAGACGACATAGGGTTCGTTGATGGCTACACCTTC
cdr3_aa: CASSSLDDIGFVDGYTF

cdr3_length: 15
v_call: TRBV6-5
d_call: NA
clone_size: many
j_call: TRBJ1-6
cdr3_nt: TGTGCCAGCAGTTACTCCTCGGGAAACTGGGGCTCCCTCCACTTT
cdr3_aa: CASSYSSGNWGSLHF

cdr3_length: 14
v_call: TRBV12-5
d_call: NA
clone_size: NA
j_call: TRBJ2-7
cdr3_nt: TGTGCTAGTGGTTTGGGGGGGGATCCCTACGAGCAGTACTTC
cdr3_aa: CASGLGGDPYEQYF

cdr3_length: 14
v_call: TRBV7-2
d_call: NA
clone_size: many
j_call: TRBJ2-5
cdr3_nt: TGTGCCAGCAGCTTTCTTGGGCTACAAGAGACCCAGTACTTC
cdr3_aa: CASSFLGLQETQYF

cdr3_length: 15
v_call: TRBV14
d_call: TRBD1
clone_size: NA
j_call: TRBJ2-1
cdr3_nt: TGTGCCAGCAGCCAAGAGCGGACAGGGGTCCATGAGCAGTTCTTC
cdr3_aa: CASSQERTGVHEQFF

cdr3_length: 13
v_call: TRBV12-3/TRBV12-4
d_call: NA
clone_size: NA
j_call: TRBJ2-1
cdr3_nt: TGTGCCAGCAGCTGGGGGGGGCCGGGTGAGCAGTTCTTC
cdr3_aa: CASSWGGPGEQFF

cdr3_length: 15
v_call: TRBV6-2/TRBV6-3
d_call: NA
clone_size: many
j_call: TRBJ1-5
cdr3_nt: TGTGCCAGCACCCCAAGGTTGGGAGGCAATCAGCCCCAGCATTTT
cdr3_aa: CASTPRLGGNQPQHF

cdr3_length: 16
v_call: TRBV7-2
d_call: TRBD1
clone_size: NA
j_call: TRBJ1-2
cdr3_nt: TGTGCCAGCTGGGGGGGACAGGGATACCCTAGCTATGGCTACACCTTC
cdr3_aa: CASWGGQGYPSYGYTF

cdr3_length: 12
v_call: TRBV6-2/TRBV6-3
d_call: NA
clone_size: NA
j_call: TRBJ2-1
cdr3_nt: TGTGCCACTCGTCAAGCCTGGAATGAGCAGTTCTTC
cdr3_aa: CATRQAWNEQFF

cdr3_length: 13
v_call: TRBV7-9
d_call: TRBD2
clone_size: many
j_call: TRBJ2-1
cdr3_nt: TGTGCCAGCAGCTTAGGCGGGGGCAATGAGCAGTTCTTC
cdr3_aa: CASSLGGGNEQFF

cdr3_length: 14
v_call: TRBV28
d_call: NA
clone_size: NA
j_call: TRBJ2-5
cdr3_nt: TGTGCCAGCAGGCCCCCGGCGTACCAAGAGACCCAGTACTTC
cdr3_aa: CASRPPAYQETQYF